This T cell receptor beta chain comes out of a study of shared clonotypes between healthy human individuals. Background on the study: Per donor, three plates held CD4 naive cells, three held CD4 memory, two held CD8 naive and one held CD8 memory.

CD45RO-negative CD8 cells positively selected for CCR7 made up the naive population, which excluded terminally differentiated effector memory CD45RA+ cells. Concerning this clone itself: Its antigen is unidentified.

Evenly divided among several immunoSEQ plates was the genomic DNA of each subset. On sorted subsets, replicate PCRs used 200 ng DNA, or 25,000 to 35,000 T cell genomes. Repertoires were generated with immunoSEQ multiplex PCR, while TCRdb's copy carries only in-frame clones and drops some. The sample carries around 2.1 million clones, 93% recorded once. Study-wide results and caveats: Across several donors, naive CD4 shared roughly 5.1%, naive CD8 about 3.2%, memory CD4 roughly 2.5%, memory CD8 more than 0.35%.

The origin of this receptor is a man between 18 and 29 years old in good health. Some clones in this sample may be carry-over from other donors' samples. The sample taken for sequencing was naive CD8+ T cells from PBMCs.

The CDR3 loop is CASSGGTDSYNEQFF. As DNA, the CDR3 is TGTGCCAGCAGCGGCGGGACAGACTCCTACAATGAGCAGTTCTTC. The rearrangement links TRBV5-6 to TRBJ2-1; possible D gene TRBD1, 7 bases. V gave up 4 bases and J gave up 0 bases, with 11 bases separating them. CDR1 and CDR2 (germline): SGHDT, YYEEEE. The CDR3 runs to 15 residues.